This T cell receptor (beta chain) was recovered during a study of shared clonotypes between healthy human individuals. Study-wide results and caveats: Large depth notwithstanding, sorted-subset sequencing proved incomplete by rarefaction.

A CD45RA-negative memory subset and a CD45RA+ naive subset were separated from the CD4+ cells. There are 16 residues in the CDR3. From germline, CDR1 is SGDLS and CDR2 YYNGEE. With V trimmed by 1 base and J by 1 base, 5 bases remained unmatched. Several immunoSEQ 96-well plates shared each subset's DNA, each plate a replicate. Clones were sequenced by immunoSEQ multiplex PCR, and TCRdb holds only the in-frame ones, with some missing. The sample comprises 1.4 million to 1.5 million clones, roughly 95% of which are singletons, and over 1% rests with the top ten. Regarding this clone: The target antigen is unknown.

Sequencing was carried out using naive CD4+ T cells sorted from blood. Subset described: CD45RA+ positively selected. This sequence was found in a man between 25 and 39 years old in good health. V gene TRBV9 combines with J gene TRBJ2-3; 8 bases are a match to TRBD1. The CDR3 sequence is CASSVLTGGGTDTQYF. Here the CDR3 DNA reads TGTGCCAGCAGCGTACTAACAGGGGGAGGCACAGATACGCAGTATTTT.